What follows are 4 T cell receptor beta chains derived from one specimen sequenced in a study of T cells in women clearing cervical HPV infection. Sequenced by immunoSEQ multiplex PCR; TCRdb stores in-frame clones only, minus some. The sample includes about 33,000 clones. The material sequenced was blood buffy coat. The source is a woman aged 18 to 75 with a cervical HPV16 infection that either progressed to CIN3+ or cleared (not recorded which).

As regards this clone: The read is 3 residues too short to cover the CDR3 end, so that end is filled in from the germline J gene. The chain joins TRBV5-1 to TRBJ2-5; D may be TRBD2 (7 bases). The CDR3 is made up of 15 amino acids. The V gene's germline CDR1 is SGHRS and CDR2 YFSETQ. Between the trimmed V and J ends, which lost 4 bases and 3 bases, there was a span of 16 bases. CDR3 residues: CASSPLGGREETQYF. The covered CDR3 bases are TGCGCCAGCAGCCCCCTCGGGGGGCGCGAAGAGACC.

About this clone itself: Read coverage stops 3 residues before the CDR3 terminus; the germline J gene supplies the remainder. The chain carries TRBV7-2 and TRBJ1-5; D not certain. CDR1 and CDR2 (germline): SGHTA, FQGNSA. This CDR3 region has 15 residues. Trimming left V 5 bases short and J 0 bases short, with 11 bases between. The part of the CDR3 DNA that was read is TGTGCCAGCAGCCCGATCCGGGTTAGCAATCAGCCC. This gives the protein CASSPIRVSNQP. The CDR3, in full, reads CASSPIRVSNQPQHF. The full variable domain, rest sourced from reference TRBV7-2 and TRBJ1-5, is GAGVSQSPSNKVTEKGKDVELRCDPISGHTALYWYRQSLGQGLEFLIYFQGNSAPDKSGLPSDRFSAERTGGSVSTLTIQRTQQEDSAVYLCASSPIRVSNQPQHFGDGTRLSIL.

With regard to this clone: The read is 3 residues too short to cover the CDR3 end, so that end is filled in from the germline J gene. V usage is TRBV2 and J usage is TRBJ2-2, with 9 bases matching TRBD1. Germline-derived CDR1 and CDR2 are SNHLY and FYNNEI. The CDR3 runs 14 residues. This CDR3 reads CASGRQGDNSPLFF. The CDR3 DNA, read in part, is TGTGCCAGCGGTAGACAGGGGGATAATTCACCG.

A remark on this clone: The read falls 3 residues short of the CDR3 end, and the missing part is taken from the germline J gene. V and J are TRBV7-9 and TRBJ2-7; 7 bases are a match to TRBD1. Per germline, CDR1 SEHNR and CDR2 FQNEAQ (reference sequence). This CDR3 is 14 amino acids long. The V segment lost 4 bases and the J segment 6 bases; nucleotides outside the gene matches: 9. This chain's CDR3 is CASSYIKGGPEQYF. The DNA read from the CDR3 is TGTGCCAGCAGCTATATCAAAGGGGGCCCCGAG.